What follows are 10 T cell receptor beta chains derived from one specimen sequenced in a study of shared clonotypes between healthy human individuals. Sequenced by immunoSEQ multiplex PCR; TCRdb stores in-frame clones only, minus some. Among about 960,000 clones listed, approximately 76% were seen once. Sequencing was performed on memory CD4+ T cells sorted from blood. Noted subset: CD45RA-negative fraction. These receptors were collected from a man between 18 and 35 years old in good health.

The rearrangement uses TRBV28 and TRBJ1-1, with D perhaps matching TRBD1 (5 bases). This CDR3 has 11 residues. Germline V gives CDR1 MDHEN, CDR2 SYDVKM. V dropped 3 bases and J dropped 10 bases, with 9 bases sitting between them. The CDR3 nucleotides read TGTGCCAGCAGTTTTTGGGGGGGAGCTTTCTTT. It is translated as CASSFWGGAFF.

The chain recombines TRBV30 with TRBJ1-4; D uncertain. This CDR3 has 14 residues. Germline V gives CDR1 GTSNPN, CDR2 SVGIG (reference sequence). The V and J ends lost 0 bases and 7 bases respectively, with 12 bases between them. In DNA form, the CDR3 reads TGTGCCTGGAGTGTACAACAGAGCCCTGAAAAACTGTTTTTT. Protein sequence: CAWSVQQSPEKLFF. The whole variable domain, filled in from reference TRBV30 and TRBJ1-4, reads SQTIHQWPATLVQPVGSPLSLECTVEGTSNPNLYWYRQAAGRGLQLLFYSVGIGQISSEVPQNLSASRPQDRQFILSSKKLLLSDSGFYLCAWSVQQSPEKLFFGSGTQLSVL.

Regarding this clone: The same CDR3 arises from other DNA sequences in this sample as well. The V and J genes are TRBV6-5 and TRBJ2-7, with a possible D match to TRBD2 (6 bases). Germline CDR1 MNHEY, CDR2 SVGAGI. V dropped 10 bases and J dropped 4 bases, with 14 bases sitting between them. This CDR3 has 12 amino acids. Here the CDR3 DNA reads TGTGCCACGACGGGACTTGGATACGAGCAGTACTTC. The encoded protein is CATTGLGYEQYF.

The gene calls are TRBV7-2 and TRBJ2-1, with 12 bases aligning to TRBD2. The CDR3 sequence is 18 residues long. Trimming took 3 bases from V and 0 from J; bases not matched to a gene: 6. Germline V lookup: CDR1 SGHTA, CDR2 FQGNSA. The CDR3 region is CASSFLRGLAGSYNEQFF. In nucleotides, the CDR3 is TGTGCCAGCAGCTTCCTCCGGGGACTAGCGGGCTCCTACAATGAGCAGTTCTTC.

The chain uses TRBV14 and TRBJ2-7, with TRBD2 as a possible D gene (5 bases). This CDR3 has 14 residues. The V end lost 4 bases, the J end lost 4 bases, and 14 bases lay between the germline ends. CDR1 and CDR2 (germline): SGHDN, FVKESK. CDR3 sequence (DNA): TGTGCCAGCAGCCCTCGACTCTCGGGGTACGAGCAGTACTTC. This gives the protein CASSPRLSGYEQYF.

The chain combines TRBV19 with TRBJ1-2, with 7 bases fitting TRBD1. The CDR3 runs to 12 residues. Germline CDR1 is LNHDA and CDR2 is SQIVND (reference sequence). V shed 10 bases, J shed 5 bases, and the junction held 7 bases outside the gene matches. The CDR3 DNA sequence: TGTGCCACCCGGGACAGTGGATATGGCTACACCTTC. It codes for CATRDSGYGYTF.

V gene TRBV15 combines with J gene TRBJ1-5; a possible D gene is TRBD1 (5 bases). Trimming stripped 6 bases from V and 0 bases from J, with 9 bases between. The CDR3 runs 14 residues. The germline gives CDR1 LNHNV, CDR2 YYDKDF (reference sequence). CDR3 DNA: TGTGCCACCAGTTGGGGGTCTAGCAATCAGCCCCAGCATTTT. This encodes CATSWGSSNQPQHF.

The chain has TRBV4-1 and TRBJ2-1; TRBD1 aligns across 10 bases. In germline, CDR1 is MGHRA, CDR2 YSYEKL. This CDR3 has 17 amino acids. Trimming at V came to 5 bases and at J to 2 bases, leaving 9 bases not matched to a gene. The CDR3 DNA reads TGCGCCAGCAGCAAAGGCGCCGGGACAGGGGCCTACAATGAGCAGTTCTTC. This encodes CASSKGAGTGAYNEQFF.

This rearrangement joins TRBV7-2 to TRBJ1-5; D gene uncertain. Germline-derived CDR1 and CDR2 are SGHTA and FQGNSA. Trimming shortened V by 4 bases and J by 5 bases, and 9 bases separated the two germline ends. The CDR3 runs to 13 residues. The CDR3 nucleotides are TGTGCCAGCAGCTATAAGGAATATCAGCCCCAGCATTTT. Protein product: CASSYKEYQPQHF.

The CDR3 here is CASCNTGSQETQYF. Written as DNA, the CDR3 is TGTGCCAGCTGTAACACCGGGAGCCAAGAGACCCAGTACTTC. This chain links TRBV2 with TRBJ2-5; TRBD2 is a possible D gene (6 bases). The germline CDR1 and CDR2 sequences are SNHLY and FYNNEI. V lost 8 bases, J lost 1 base, and 14 bases lay in between. The CDR3 totals 14 residues. The full variable domain, rest sourced from reference TRBV2 and TRBJ2-5, is EPEVTQTPSHQVTQMGQEVILRCVPISNHLYFYWYRQILGQKVEFLVSFYNNEISEKSEIFDDQFSVERPDGSNFTLKIRSTKLEDSAMYFCASCNTGSQETQYFGPGTRLLVL.